These 29 T cell receptor beta chains share one sample of origin, sequenced in a study of T cell responses to AZD1222 COVID-19 vaccine. Some clones are missing from TCRdb's copy, which holds only in-frame ones; the method was immunoSEQ multiplex PCR. This table has fewer than 200,000 clones, about nine tenths appearing once. The sequencing here drew on peripheral blood, taken on day 0 of AZD1222 vaccination. The receptor set was obtained from an adult in good health.

V is TRBV27 and J is TRBJ2-7; 10 nucleotides match TRBD1. CDR1 and CDR2 from the germline V gene are MNHEY and SMNVEV (reference sequence). V trimming: 5 bases; J trimming: 5 bases; junction bases outside the gene matches: 6. This CDR3 contains 14 residues. This CDR3 is CASSRDRGRHEQYF. The CDR3 DNA reads as TGTGCCAGCAGTAGGGACAGGGGACGACACGAGCAGTACTTC.

V is TRBV19 and J is TRBJ1-6; possibly TRBD1 for D (5 bases). This CDR3 spans 16 amino acids. With 5 bases removed from V and 4 bases from J, the gap between germline ends came to 15 bases. Per the germline V gene, CDR1 is LNHDA and CDR2 is SQIVND (reference sequence). The CDR3 sequence is CASSVGQGLYNSPLHF. DNA for the CDR3: TGTGCCAGTAGTGTCGGGCAGGGCCTGTATAATTCACCCCTCCACTTT. Looking up the rest from reference TRBV19 and TRBJ1-6 gives the full variable domain: DGGITQSPKYLFRKEGQNVTLSCEQNLNHDAMYWYRQDPGQGLRLIYYSQIVNDFQKGDIAEGYSVSREKKESFPLTVTSAQKNPTAFYLCASSVGQGLYNSPLHFGNGTRLTVT.

The rearrangement joins TRBV20-1 to TRBJ2-7; a possible D gene is TRBD2 (5 bases). The CDR3 is 11 residues long. The V end lost 2 bases, the J end lost 4 bases, and 6 bases lay between the germline ends. Per germline, CDR1 DFQATT and CDR2 SNEGSKA (reference sequence). For the CDR3, the DNA is TGCAGTGCTAGACGGGAATACGAGCAGTACTTC. Protein: CSARREYEQYF.

The V call is TRBV6-1, the J call TRBJ1-4; D might be TRBD1 (6 bases). Germline lookup yields CDR1 MNHNS and CDR2 SASEGT. V was pared by 3 bases and J by 4 bases, with 18 bases between. This CDR3 spans 17 amino acids. The CDR3 coding sequence is TGTGCCAGCAGTGATACATACTCACAGGGCTATAATGAAAAACTGTTTTTT. This sequence encodes CASSDTYSQGYNEKLFF.

The DNA of the CDR3 is TGTGCCAGCAGCTTCTATAATCTAGCGGGGGCCGCGTTGGGTGAGACCCAGTACTTC. Translation gives CASSFYNLAGAALGETQYF. This rearrangement joins TRBV5-5 to TRBJ2-5, with 10 bases aligning to TRBD2. V was pared by 2 bases and J by 5 bases, with 18 bases of the junction left unmatched. In germline, CDR1 is SGHKS, CDR2 YYEKEE (reference sequence). CDR3 length: 19 amino acids. Full variable domain (missing parts from reference TRBV5-5 and TRBJ2-5): DAGVTQSPTHLIKTRGQQVTLRCSPISGHKSVSWYQQVLGQGPQFIFQYYEKEERGRGNFPDRFSARQFPNYSSELNVNALLLGDSALYLCASSFYNLAGAALGETQYFGPGTRLLVL.

The chain combines TRBV18 with TRBJ2-2; TRBD1 is a possible D gene (5 bases). Germline CDR1 and CDR2: KGHSH and LQKENI. The CDR3 length is 13 residues. Trimming left V 0 bases short and J 13 bases short, with 12 bases between. The CDR3 sequence: CASSPPLLDRLFF. CDR3 in DNA: TGTGCCAGCTCACCACCCTTGCTCGACAGGCTGTTTTTT.

The chain recombines TRBV7-8 with TRBJ2-2, with a possible D match to TRBD2 (6 bases). Deletions cut 5 bases from V and 2 bases from J, with 15 bases between. The CDR3 loop spans 16 amino acids. Germline CDR1 reads SGHVS; CDR2 reads FQNEAQ. CDR3 loop: CASSREFSGNTGELFF. CDR3 in DNA: TGTGCCAGCAGCCGCGAGTTTAGCGGAAACACCGGGGAGCTGTTTTTT.

The V and J genes are TRBV28 and TRBJ1-2; 8 bases map to TRBD1. The germline CDR1 and CDR2 sequences are MDHEN and SYDVKM. This CDR3 region has 16 residues. The ends lost 3 bases at V and 4 bases at J; junction bases unmatched: 10. Here the CDR3 reads CASSFTGTGGAYGYTF. The CDR3 bases are TGTGCCAGCAGTTTTACCGGAACAGGGGGTGCCTATGGCTACACCTTC.

The chain employs TRBV6-2 or TRBV6-3 and TRBJ2-1; D is tentatively TRBD1 or TRBD2 (5 bases each). Per the germline V gene, CDR1 is MNHEY and CDR2 is SVGEGT. This CDR3 has 15 residues. Trimming cost V 2 bases and J 2 bases, with 10 bases left between them. CDR3: CASSYGGVTYNEQFF. Written as DNA, the CDR3 is TGTGCCAGCAGTTACGGGGGAGTCACCTACAATGAGCAGTTCTTC.

This chain connects TRBV7-2 to TRBJ1-4; D is unresolved. Between the trimmed V and J ends, which lost 5 bases and 3 bases, there was a span of 16 bases. Germline CDR1 is SGHTA and CDR2 is FQGNSA. The CDR3 is 16 residues long. This CDR3 is CASSGRRGGSNEKLFF. CDR3 DNA: TGTGCCAGCAGCGGCCGCCGGGGAGGGTCTAATGAAAAACTGTTTTTT.

The table lists this clone with a count of one. The J gene is TRBJ1-2, the V gene TRBV14; D is ambiguous. Deletions cut 0 bases from V and 7 bases from J, with 6 bases between. CDR1 SGHDN and CDR2 FVKESK come from the germline V gene. The CDR3 contains 12 residues. The CDR3 DNA sequence: TGTGCCAGCAGCCAAGAAGCGGGTGGCTACACCTTC. Amino acid sequence: CASSQEAGGYTF.

As concerns this clone: Here the CDR3 omits its conserved ending phenylalanine or tryptophan, so a read error is the likely source. It is unclear where the CDR3 begins or ends on the DNA, so no DNA is shown, and the CDR3 is as TCRdb lists it. V is TRBV4-3 and J is TRBJ2-7; the D call TRBD2 from the table was never checked on the DNA. The length of the CDR3 is 17 amino acids, counting both ends. Germline V gene sequence: CDR1 LGHNA, CDR2 YSLEER. The CDR3 sequence: CASSHISSKLAGLYPGR.

The chain links TRBV11-2 to TRBJ1-4, with D maybe TRBD1 (5 bases). This CDR3 has 14 amino acids. Germline-derived CDR1 and CDR2 are SGHAT and FQNNGV. Trimming removed 1 base at V and 3 bases at J, with 6 bases between. In DNA, the CDR3 is TGTGCCAGCAGCTTAGCAGGGCCTAATGAAAAACTGTTTTTT. The encoded protein is CASSLAGPNEKLFF.

The rearrangement links TRBV3-1 (or the pseudogene TRBV3-2) to TRBJ2-3; TRBD1 matches at 12 bases. V lost 1 base and J lost 4; bases outside the gene matches: 6. Germline V gene lookup returns CDR1 LGHDT and CDR2 YNNKEL (reference sequence). The CDR3 totals 17 residues. In nucleotides, the CDR3 is TGTGCCAGCAGCCAAGCGGGACAGGGGGCGAGCCCAGATACGCAGTATTTT. Encoded protein: CASSQAGQGASPDTQYF.

The rearrangement uses TRBV2 and TRBJ1-6; D is perhaps TRBD1 (5 bases). Germline CDR1 is SNHLY and CDR2 is FYNNEI. The length of the CDR3 is 12 residues. V was trimmed by 8 bases and J by 6 bases, leaving 8 bases between them. CDR3 residues: CASPRGNSPLHF. Here the CDR3 DNA reads TGTGCCAGCCCAAGGGGTAATTCACCCCTCCACTTT.

V and J are TRBV20-1 and TRBJ1-3; D uncertain. Germline lookup yields CDR1 DFQATT and CDR2 SNEGSKA (reference sequence). Between the trimmed V and J ends, which lost 3 bases and 6 bases, there was a span of 6 bases. The CDR3 length is 11 residues. Here the CDR3 reads CSASLENTIYF. The CDR3 nucleotides read TGCAGTGCTAGTTTGGAAAACACCATATATTTT.

The chain is built from TRBV7-9 and TRBJ1-3; TRBD1 aligns across 8 bases. Germline CDR1 reads SEHNR; CDR2 reads FQNEAQ (reference sequence). The CDR3 covers 16 residues. With 0 bases clipped from V and 0 bases from J, the junction kept 1 base outside the gene matches. The DNA for the CDR3 is TGTGCCAGCAGCTTAGCCAGGGGGCTCTCTGGAAACACCATATATTTT. Translated: CASSLARGLSGNTIYF.

The J gene is TRBJ1-2, the V gene TRBV24-1, with D hard to call. Germline-derived CDR1 and CDR2 are KGHDR and SFDVKD. This CDR3 contains 13 residues. Trimming shortened V by 3 bases and J by 8 bases, and 12 bases separated the two germline ends. CDR3 protein: CATSDRISAGYTF. The CDR3 DNA reads as TGTGCCACCAGTGATAGAATATCAGCGGGCTACACCTTC.

There are a few counts of this clone. The V and J genes are TRBV29-1 and TRBJ2-2; maybe TRBD1 (5 bases). The CDR3 consists of 14 residues. The ends were cut back, 1 base at V and 5 bases at J, with 11 bases in the middle. Germline-derived CDR1 and CDR2 are SQVTM and ANQGSEA. The CDR3 coding sequence is TGCAGCGTTGAAGCGCGGCAGGGAACCGGGGAGCTGTTTTTT. Protein sequence: CSVEARQGTGELFF.

The J gene is TRBJ2-7, the V gene TRBV19; TRBD2 agrees at 13 bases. This CDR3 is 15 amino acids long. Germline trimming cut 6 bases from V and 7 bases from J; bases unmatched to any gene: 9. Germline CDR1 and CDR2: LNHDA and SQIVND (reference sequence). The CDR3 nucleotides read TGTGCCAGTAGCCGAAACACGGGACTAGCGGGAGAGCAGTACTTC. Amino acid sequence: CASSRNTGLAGEQYF.

The CDR3 bases are TGTGCCAGCAGTGTCGCTAGCGGGGCGAACACCGGGGAGCTGTTTTTT. Translated: CASSVASGANTGELFF. The chain combines TRBV2 with TRBJ2-2; 9 bases are a match to TRBD2. CDR1 is SNHLY and CDR2 is FYNNEI in the germline V gene. The CDR3 has 16 amino acids. The ends lost 4 bases at V and 0 bases at J; junction bases unmatched: 3.

CDR3 amino acids: CSASGGRGGNQPQHF. In DNA form, the CDR3 reads TGCAGTGCTAGTGGCGGCAGGGGTGGCAATCAGCCCCAGCATTTT. The rearrangement joins TRBV20-1 to TRBJ1-5, with D possibly TRBD1 on 6 matching bases. Germline lookup yields CDR1 DFQATT and CDR2 SNEGSKA (reference sequence). The V end lost 3 bases, the J end lost 2 bases, and 14 bases lay between the germline ends. The CDR3 consists of 15 residues.

The rearrangement uses TRBV5-1 and TRBJ1-2; TRBD1 matches at 7 bases. This CDR3 spans 16 amino acids. Germline values: CDR1 SGHRS, CDR2 YFSETQ. J was trimmed by 1 base and V by 6 bases; bases with no gene match: 12. CDR3 amino acids: CASTQNEGAGNYGYTF. CDR3 DNA sequence: TGCGCCAGCACCCAAAACGAGGGGGCTGGTAACTATGGCTACACCTTC.

The chain joins TRBV11-2 to TRBJ2-2; D unresolved. Trimming left V 5 bases short and J 4 bases short, with 8 bases between. CDR1 SGHAT and CDR2 FQNNGV come from the germline V gene. The CDR3 is 13 residues long. CDR3: CASSPSSTGELFF. In DNA, the CDR3 is TGTGCCAGCAGCCCCAGCAGCACCGGGGAGCTGTTTTTT.

The chain joins TRBV4-2 to TRBJ2-1, with D tentatively TRBD1 (5 bases). This CDR3 is 17 amino acids long. CDR1 LGHNA and CDR2 YNFKEQ come from the germline V gene. The V and J ends lost 0 bases and 0 bases respectively, with 12 bases between them. The CDR3 region is CASSQDPPDTSYNEQFF. The DNA for the CDR3 is TGTGCCAGCAGCCAAGATCCCCCGGACACCTCCTACAATGAGCAGTTCTTC.

This sequence joins TRBV11-3 and TRBJ2-3, with 7 bases aligning to TRBD2. Germline CDR1 SGHNT, CDR2 YENEEA. V lost 5 bases to trimming and J lost 6 bases; unmatched junction nucleotides: 11. The CDR3 runs to 15 residues. The CDR3 nucleotides read TGTGCCAGCAGCAAACGAGCGGGATGGTCGGATACGCAGTATTTT. Protein product: CASSKRAGWSDTQYF.

The chain has TRBV30 and TRBJ1-4; D might be TRBD1 (5 bases). Germline V CDR1 and CDR2: GTSNPN, SVGIG (reference sequence). The CDR3 is 14 amino acids. Trimming stripped 4 bases from V and 0 bases from J, with 9 bases between. CDR3 DNA: TGTGCCTGGACCTCGGGGCCAACTAATGAAAAACTGTTTTTT. It specifies CAWTSGPTNEKLFF.

V is TRBV25-1 and J is TRBJ1-2; D is possibly TRBD1 (5 bases). V was pared by 3 bases and J by 4 bases, with 9 bases between. The germline gives CDR1 MGHDK, CDR2 SYGVNS. The CDR3 is 13 residues long. The CDR3 protein is CASSDRDGYGYTF. The CDR3 DNA follows: TGTGCCAGCAGTGACAGGGACGGCTATGGCTACACCTTC.

This chain uses TRBV14 with TRBJ2-3; 7 nucleotides match TRBD2. Trimming cost V 0 bases and J 4 bases; bases outside gene matches: 10. Per the germline V gene, CDR1 is SGHDN and CDR2 is FVKESK. There are 17 residues in the CDR3. The CDR3 loop is CASSQDSGGFGSDTQYF. The CDR3 DNA sequence: TGTGCCAGCAGCCAAGATTCGGGAGGCTTTGGCTCAGATACGCAGTATTTT.